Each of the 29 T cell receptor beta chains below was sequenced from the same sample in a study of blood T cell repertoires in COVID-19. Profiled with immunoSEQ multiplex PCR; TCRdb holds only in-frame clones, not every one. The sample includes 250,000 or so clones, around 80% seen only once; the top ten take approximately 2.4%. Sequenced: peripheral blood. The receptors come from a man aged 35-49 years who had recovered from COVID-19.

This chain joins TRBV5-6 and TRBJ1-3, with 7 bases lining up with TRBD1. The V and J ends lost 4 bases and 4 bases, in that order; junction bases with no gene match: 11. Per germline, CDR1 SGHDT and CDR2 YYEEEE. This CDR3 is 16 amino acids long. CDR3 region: CASSPHKGAGGNTIYF. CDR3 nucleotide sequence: TGTGCCAGCAGCCCCCACAAGGGGGCGGGCGGAAACACCATATATTTT. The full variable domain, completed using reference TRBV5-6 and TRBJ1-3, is DAGVTQSPTHLIKTRGQQVTLRCSPKSGHDTVSWYQQALGQGPQFIFQYYEEEERQRGNFPDRFSGHQFPNYSSELNVNALLLGDSALYLCASSPHKGAGGNTIYFGEGSWLTVV.

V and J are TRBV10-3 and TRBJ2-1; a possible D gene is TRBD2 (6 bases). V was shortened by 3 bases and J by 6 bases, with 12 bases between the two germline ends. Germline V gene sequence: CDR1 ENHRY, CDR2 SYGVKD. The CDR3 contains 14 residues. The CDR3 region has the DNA TGTGCCATCAGTGACCGGGAGCGGGTCAATGAGCAGTTCTTC. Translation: CAISDRERVNEQFF.

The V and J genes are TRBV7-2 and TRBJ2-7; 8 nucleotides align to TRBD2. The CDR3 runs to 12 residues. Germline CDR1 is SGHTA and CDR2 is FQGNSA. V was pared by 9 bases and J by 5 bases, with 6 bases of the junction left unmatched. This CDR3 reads CASGSGRNEQYF. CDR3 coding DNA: TGTGCCAGTGGCAGCGGGAGAAACGAGCAGTACTTC.

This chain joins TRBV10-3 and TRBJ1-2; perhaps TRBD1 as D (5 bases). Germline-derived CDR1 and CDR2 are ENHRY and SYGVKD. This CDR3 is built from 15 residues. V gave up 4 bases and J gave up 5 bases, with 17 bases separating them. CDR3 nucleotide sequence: TGTGCCATCAGTGCGGTTGGGGCCGCAAGATATGGCTACACCTTC. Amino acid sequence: CAISAVGAARYGYTF.

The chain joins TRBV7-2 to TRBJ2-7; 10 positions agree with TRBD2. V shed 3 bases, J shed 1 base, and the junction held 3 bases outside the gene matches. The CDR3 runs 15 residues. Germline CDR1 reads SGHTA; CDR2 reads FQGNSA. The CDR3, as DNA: TGTGCCAGCAGCTTTCTAGCGGGAGCTTCCTACGAGCAGTACTTC. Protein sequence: CASSFLAGASYEQYF.

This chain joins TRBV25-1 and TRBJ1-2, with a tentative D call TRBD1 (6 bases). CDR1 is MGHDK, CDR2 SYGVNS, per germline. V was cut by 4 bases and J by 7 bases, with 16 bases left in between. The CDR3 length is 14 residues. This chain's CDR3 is CASSVTGGWSGYTF. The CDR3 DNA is TGTGCCAGCAGTGTCACGGGGGGCTGGAGTGGCTACACCTTC.

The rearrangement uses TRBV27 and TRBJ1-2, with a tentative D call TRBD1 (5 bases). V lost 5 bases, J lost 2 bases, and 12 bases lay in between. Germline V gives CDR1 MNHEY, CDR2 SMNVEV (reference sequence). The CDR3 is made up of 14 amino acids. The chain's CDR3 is CASSTRQQNYGYTF. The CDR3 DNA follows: TGTGCCAGCAGTACCAGACAGCAGAACTATGGCTACACCTTC.

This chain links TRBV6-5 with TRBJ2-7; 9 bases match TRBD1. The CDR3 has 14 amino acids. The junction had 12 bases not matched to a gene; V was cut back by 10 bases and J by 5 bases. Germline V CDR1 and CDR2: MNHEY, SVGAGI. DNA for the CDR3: TGTGCCACCAGCCCCCGGGACAGGGTCCACGAGCAGTACTTC. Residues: CATSPRDRVHEQYF.

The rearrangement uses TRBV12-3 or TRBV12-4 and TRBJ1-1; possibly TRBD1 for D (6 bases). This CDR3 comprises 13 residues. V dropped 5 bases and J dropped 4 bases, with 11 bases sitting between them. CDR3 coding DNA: TGTGCCAGCAGTCCTGACAGGCCCACTGAAGCTTTCTTT. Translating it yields CASSPDRPTEAFF.

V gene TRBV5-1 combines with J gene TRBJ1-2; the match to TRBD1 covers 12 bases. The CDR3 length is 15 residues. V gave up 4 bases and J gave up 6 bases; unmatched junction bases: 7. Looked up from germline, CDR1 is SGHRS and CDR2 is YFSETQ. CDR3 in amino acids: CASSTEGTGGDGYTF. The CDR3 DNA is TGCGCCAGCAGCACCGAGGGGACAGGGGGCGATGGCTACACCTTC.

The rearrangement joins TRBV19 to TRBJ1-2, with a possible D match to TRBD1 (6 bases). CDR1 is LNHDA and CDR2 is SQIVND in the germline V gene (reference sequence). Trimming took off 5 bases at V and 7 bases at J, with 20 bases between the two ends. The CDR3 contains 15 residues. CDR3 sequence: CASSPTGTRWGGYTF. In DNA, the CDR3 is TGTGCCAGTAGTCCTACCGGGACACGGTGGGGTGGCTACACCTTC. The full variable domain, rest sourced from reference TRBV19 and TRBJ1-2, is DGGITQSPKYLFRKEGQNVTLSCEQNLNHDAMYWYRQDPGQGLRLIYYSQIVNDFQKGDIAEGYSVSREKKESFPLTVTSAQKNPTAFYLCASSPTGTRWGGYTFGSGTRLTVV.

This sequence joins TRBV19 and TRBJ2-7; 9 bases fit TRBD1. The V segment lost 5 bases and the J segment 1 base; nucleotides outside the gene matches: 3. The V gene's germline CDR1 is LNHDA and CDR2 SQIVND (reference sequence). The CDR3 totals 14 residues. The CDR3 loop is CASSVDRGSYEQYF. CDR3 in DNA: TGTGCCAGTAGTGTGGACAGGGGATCCTACGAGCAGTACTTC.

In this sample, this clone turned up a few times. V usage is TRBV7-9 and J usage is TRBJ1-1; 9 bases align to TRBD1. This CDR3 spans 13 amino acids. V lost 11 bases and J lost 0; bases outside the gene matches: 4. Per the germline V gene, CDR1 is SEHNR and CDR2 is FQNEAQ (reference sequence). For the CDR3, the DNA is TGTGCCGGACAGGGGAGGGTGAACACTGAAGCTTTCTTT. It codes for CAGQGRVNTEAFF.

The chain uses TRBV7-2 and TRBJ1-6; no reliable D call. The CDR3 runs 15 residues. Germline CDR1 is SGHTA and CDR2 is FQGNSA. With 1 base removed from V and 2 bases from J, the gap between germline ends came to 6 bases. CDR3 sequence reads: CASSLDSTYNSPLHF. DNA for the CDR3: TGTGCCAGCAGCTTAGATAGCACCTATAATTCACCCCTCCACTTT.

The CDR3 spells CASSPLAERGDTQYF. The CDR3 nucleotides are TGCGCCAGCAGCCCCCTAGCGGAGCGGGGAGATACGCAGTATTTT. The V and J genes are TRBV4-3 and TRBJ2-3, with TRBD2 matching 7 bases. Germline trimming cut 4 bases from V and 5 bases from J; bases unmatched to any gene: 9. Germline CDR1 and CDR2: LGHNA and YSLEER. The CDR3 spans 15 residues.

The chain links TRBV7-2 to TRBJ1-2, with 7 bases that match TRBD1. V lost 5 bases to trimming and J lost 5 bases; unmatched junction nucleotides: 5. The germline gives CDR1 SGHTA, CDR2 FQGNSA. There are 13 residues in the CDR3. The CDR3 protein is CASSADRRYGYTF. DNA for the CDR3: TGTGCCAGCAGCGCGGACAGGCGGTATGGCTACACCTTC. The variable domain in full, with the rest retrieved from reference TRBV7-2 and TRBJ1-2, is GAGVSQSPSNKVTEKGKDVELRCDPISGHTALYWYRQSLGQGLEFLIYFQGNSAPDKSGLPSDRFSAERTGGSVSTLTIQRTQQEDSAVYLCASSADRRYGYTFGSGTRLTVV.

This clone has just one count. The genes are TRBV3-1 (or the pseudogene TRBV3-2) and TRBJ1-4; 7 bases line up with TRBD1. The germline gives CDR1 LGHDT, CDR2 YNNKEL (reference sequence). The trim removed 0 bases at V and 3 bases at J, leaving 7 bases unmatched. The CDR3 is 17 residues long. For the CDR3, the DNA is TGTGCCAGCAGCCAAGATAGGCGGACAGGAGCTAATGAAAAACTGTTTTTT. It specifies CASSQDRRTGANEKLFF.

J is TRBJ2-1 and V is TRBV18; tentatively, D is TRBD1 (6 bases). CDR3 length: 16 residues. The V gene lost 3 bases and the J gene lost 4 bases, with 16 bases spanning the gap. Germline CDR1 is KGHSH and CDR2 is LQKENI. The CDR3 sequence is CASSPGHTGIYNEQFF. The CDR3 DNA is TGTGCCAGCTCACCGGGACACACCGGAATTTACAATGAGCAGTTCTTC. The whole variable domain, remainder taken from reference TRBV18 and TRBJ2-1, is NAGVMQNPRHLVRRRGQEARLRCSPMKGHSHVYWYRQLPEEGLKFMVYLQKENIIDESGMPKERFSAEFPKEGPSILRIQQVVRGDSAAYFCASSPGHTGIYNEQFFGPGTRLTVL.

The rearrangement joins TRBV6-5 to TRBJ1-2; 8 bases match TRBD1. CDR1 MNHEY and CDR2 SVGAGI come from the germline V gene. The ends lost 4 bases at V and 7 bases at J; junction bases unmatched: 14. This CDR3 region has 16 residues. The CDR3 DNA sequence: TGTGCCAGCAGTTCAATGGCCGGACAGGGTTTTGGTGGCTACACCTTC. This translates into CASSSMAGQGFGGYTF.

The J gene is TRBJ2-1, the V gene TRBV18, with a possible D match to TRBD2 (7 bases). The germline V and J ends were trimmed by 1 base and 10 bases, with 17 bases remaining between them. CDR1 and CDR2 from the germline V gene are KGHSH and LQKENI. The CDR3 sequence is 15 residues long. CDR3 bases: TGTGCCAGCTCACCACAGGAGGGGGGGCCGTTAGAGCAGTTCTTC. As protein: CASSPQEGGPLEQFF.

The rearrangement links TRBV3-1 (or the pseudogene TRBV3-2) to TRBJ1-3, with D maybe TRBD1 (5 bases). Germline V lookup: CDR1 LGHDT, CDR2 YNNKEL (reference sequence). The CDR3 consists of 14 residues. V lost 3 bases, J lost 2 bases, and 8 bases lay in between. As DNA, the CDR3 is TGTGCCAGCAGCCAGGACAACGCTGGAAACACCATATATTTT. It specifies CASSQDNAGNTIYF.

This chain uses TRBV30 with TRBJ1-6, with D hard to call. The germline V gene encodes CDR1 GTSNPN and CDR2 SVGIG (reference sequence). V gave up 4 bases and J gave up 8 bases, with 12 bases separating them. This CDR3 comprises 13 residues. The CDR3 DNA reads TGTGCCTGGAAGCCGATTACCTATTCACCCCTCCACTTT. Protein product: CAWKPITYSPLHF. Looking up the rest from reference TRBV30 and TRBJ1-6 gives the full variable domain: SQTIHQWPATLVQPVGSPLSLECTVEGTSNPNLYWYRQAAGRGLQLLFYSVGIGQISSEVPQNLSASRPQDRQFILSSKKLLLSDSGFYLCAWKPITYSPLHFGNGTRLTVT.

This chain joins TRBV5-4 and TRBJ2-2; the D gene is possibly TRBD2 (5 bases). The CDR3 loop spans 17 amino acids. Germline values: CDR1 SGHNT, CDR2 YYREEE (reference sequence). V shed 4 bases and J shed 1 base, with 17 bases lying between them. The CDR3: CASSRGLAGRNTGELFF. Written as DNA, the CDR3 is TGTGCCAGCAGCCGGGGTTTGGCGGGTAGGAACACCGGGGAGCTGTTTTTT.

CDR3 nucleotides: TGTGCCAGCAGTGATAGGACAGGAGCCAAAAACATTCAGTACTTC. The encoded protein is CASSDRTGAKNIQYF. The gene calls are TRBV6-6 and TRBJ2-4, with 7 nucleotides matching TRBD1. V shed 5 bases and J 0 bases; nucleotides not matched to a gene: 4. The CDR3 totals 15 residues. In germline, CDR1 is MNHNY, CDR2 SVGAGI (reference sequence).

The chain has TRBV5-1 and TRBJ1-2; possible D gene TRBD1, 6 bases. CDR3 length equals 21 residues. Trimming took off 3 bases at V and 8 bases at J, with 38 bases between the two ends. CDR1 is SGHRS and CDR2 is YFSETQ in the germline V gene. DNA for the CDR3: TGCGCCAGCAGCTCTAAGACGATCGAAGAATTCCGGGACATGTCTTTCCACGGCTACACCTTC. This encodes CASSSKTIEEFRDMSFHGYTF.

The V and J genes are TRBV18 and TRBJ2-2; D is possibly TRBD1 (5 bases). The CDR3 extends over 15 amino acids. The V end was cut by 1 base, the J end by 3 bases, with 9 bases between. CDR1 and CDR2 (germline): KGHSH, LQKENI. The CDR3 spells CASSPLGPDTGELFF. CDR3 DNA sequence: TGTGCCAGCTCACCACTGGGGCCTGACACCGGGGAGCTGTTTTTT.

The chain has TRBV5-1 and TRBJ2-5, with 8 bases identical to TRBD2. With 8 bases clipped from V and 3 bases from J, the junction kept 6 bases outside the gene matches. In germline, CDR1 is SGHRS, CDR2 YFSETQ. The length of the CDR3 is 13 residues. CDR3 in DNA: TGCGCCAGTCAAGCGGGAGCGGAAGAGACCCAGTACTTC. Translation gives CASQAGAEETQYF.

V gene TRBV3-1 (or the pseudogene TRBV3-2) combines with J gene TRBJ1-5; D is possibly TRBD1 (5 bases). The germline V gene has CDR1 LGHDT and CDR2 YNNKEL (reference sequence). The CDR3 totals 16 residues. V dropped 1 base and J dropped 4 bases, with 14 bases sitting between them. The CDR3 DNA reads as TGTGCCAGCAGCCAAGGTGTCGGGGCGGGGAATCAGCCCCAGCATTTT. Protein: CASSQGVGAGNQPQHF.

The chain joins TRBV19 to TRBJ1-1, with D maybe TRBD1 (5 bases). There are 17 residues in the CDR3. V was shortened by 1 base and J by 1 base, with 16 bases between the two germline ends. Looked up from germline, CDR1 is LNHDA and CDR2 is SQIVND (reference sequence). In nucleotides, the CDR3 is TGTGCCAGTAGTATAGGCCTCAGGGATAGGCAGAACACTGAAGCTTTCTTT. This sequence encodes CASSIGLRDRQNTEAFF.